This record covers a single TCR beta chain. The antigen is not known. The table came from immunoSEQ multiplex PCR; TCRdb's copy has only in-frame clones and leaves some out. Here the sample spans about 45,000 clones, 75% to 90% being singletons. This record comes from a study of OX40 agonist ivuxolimab in advanced cancers. Study-wide context: All patients had ivuxolimab intravenously every 2 weeks at 0.01 to 10 mg/kg. Each dose-escalation patient presented with hepatocellular carcinoma, melanoma, renal cell or head and neck cancer.

On cycle 4 day 1 and cycle 7 day 1, as well as at baseline, blood was sampled. Regarding the study as a whole: The authors also found low normalized T-cell clonal expansion in some nonresponders.

From germline, CDR1 is SQVTM and CDR2 ANQGSEA. J lost 9 bases, V lost 1 base, and 9 bases had no gene match. The CDR3 runs 14 residues. The TCR was taken from an adult with an advanced solid tumor such as melanoma, head and neck, liver or kidney cancer. This specimen was CD4+ or CD8+ T cells sorted from blood, taken in a trial of the OX40 agonist ivuxolimab. The chain joins TRBV29-1 to TRBJ2-1, with 7 bases matching TRBD1. The CDR3 loop is CSVEGLVGGGEQFF. The CDR3 bases are TGCAGCGTTGAAGGATTGGTAGGGGGCGGTGAGCAGTTCTTC.